This entry features one T cell receptor (beta chain) sequence. This sample is drawn from a study of blood T cell repertoires in COVID-19. Across the whole study: COVID-19 samples, acute and convalescent, were from the United States, Italy and Spain. PBMCs, B-cell-depleted T cells, or T cells provided the cDNA or gDNA that made up the material.

Deletions cut 2 bases from V and 4 bases from J, with 18 bases between. Germline V gene lookup returns CDR1 MDHEN and CDR2 SYDVKM. CDR3 length: 17 residues. Original processing notes: Amplification of reference gene primers provided the estimated nucleated cell counts. Clones were sequenced by immunoSEQ multiplex PCR, and TCRdb holds only the in-frame ones, with some missing. The DNA was the basis for D and trimming; V, J and clone size are from that table. This table holds hundreds of thousands of clones, approximately 90% found once. Each participant's cohort was designated according to participant-reported clinical history.

The genes are TRBV28 and TRBJ1-5; maybe TRBD1 (5 bases). What was sequenced was PBMCs or T cells enriched from blood (not recorded which). This TCR derives from a young man who had recovered from COVID-19. CDR3 sequence reads: CASSLNGRGTGNQPQHF. The CDR3 DNA follows: TGTGCCAGCAGTTTAAATGGTCGGGGGACCGGGAATCAGCCCCAGCATTTT.